The clone carrying this TCR beta chain was counted between two and nine times. Its antigen is not known. Focal radiation plus CTLA-4 blockade with ipilimumab was given to patients with chemo-refractory metastatic non-small-cell lung cancer. The data were taken from a study of radiotherapy plus CTLA-4 blockade in lung cancer. Study-wide results and caveats: Blood-borne expansion of tumor-derived TCR clones followed radiotherapy plus ipilimumab. Early blood T cell clone changes and increased post-radiation serum interferon-beta were reportedly the strongest response predictors.

Data came from immunoSEQ multiplex PCR; TCRdb stores just in-frame clones and leaves some out. The profile covers around 59,000 clones, with approximately 67% appearing a single time and approximately 8.3% taken by the ten largest. The material was peripheral blood, obtained from a patient treated with radiotherapy plus ipilimumab. The TCR sequence derives from a human donor with non-small cell lung cancer whose response to radiotherapy plus ipilimumab could not be evaluated.

CDR3 coding DNA: TGTGCCAGTAGTATACGCGGGTCCTATGGCTACACCTTC. Residues: CASSIRGSYGYTF. The chain uses TRBV19 and TRBJ1-2, with unresolved D. Trimming shortened V by 2 bases and J by 4 bases, and 8 bases separated the two germline ends. The CDR3 has 13 residues. CDR1 and CDR2 from the germline V gene are LNHDA and SQIVND (reference sequence). Combining the CDR3 with reference TRBV19 and TRBJ1-2 gives the whole variable domain DGGITQSPKYLFRKEGQNVTLSCEQNLNHDAMYWYRQDPGQGLRLIYYSQIVNDFQKGDIAEGYSVSREKKESFPLTVTSAQKNPTAFYLCASSIRGSYGYTFGSGTRLTVV.